Listed below are T cell receptor beta chains from one sample, sequenced in a study of blood T cell repertoires in COVID-19. Assay: immunoSEQ multiplex PCR; the TCRdb copy retains only in-frame clones and omits some. The sample includes around 140,000 clones, approximately 79% of them seen just once. Sequenced sample: PBMCs or T cells enriched from blood (not recorded which). The receptors stem from a man aged 35 to 55 with acute COVID-19. Both conserved end residues are part of each CDR3. A D gene is named only where the DNA matches it firmly. Clone size is not always given. Where it is, it says once, few, many or a class for expanded clones.

CDR3 DNA,CDR3 protein,V gene,clone size,J gene,D gene
TGTGCCAGCAGCTACACCGGGACAGGGTTGAATGAGCAGTTCTTC,CASSYTGTGLNEQFF,TRBV5-6,NA,TRBJ2-1,TRBD1
TGCGCCAGCAGCTGGGCTCAGGGGAACTATGGCTACACCTTC,CASSWAQGNYGYTF,TRBV5-1,NA,TRBJ1-2,NA
TGTGCCAGCAGCGTAGAGGGCAGGGCTAATTCACCCCTCCACTTT,CASSVEGRANSPLHF,TRBV9,NA,TRBJ1-6,NA
TGTGCCAGCAGCGTTCAGGCGTCCTACGAGCAGTACTTC,CASSVQASYEQYF,TRBV5-6,NA,TRBJ2-7,NA
TGTGCCATCAGCCTCCTAGCGGGGACTACCTACGAGCAGTACTTC,CAISLLAGTTYEQYF,TRBV10-3,NA,TRBJ2-7,TRBD2
TGTGCCAGCAGTTTATCACCGGGAGGTGGGCCAGATACGCAGTATTTT,CASSLSPGGGPDTQYF,TRBV27,once,TRBJ2-3,TRBD2
TGTGCCAGCAGCTTAGACGGGACAGGGCCTTACGAGCAGTACTTC,CASSLDGTGPYEQYF,TRBV11-3,NA,TRBJ2-7,TRBD1
TGTGCCAGCAGTCCCCCCGGAGAGCTCAGAAAGGAGACCCAGTACTTC,CASSPPGELRKETQYF,TRBV7-9,few,TRBJ2-5,NA
TGTGCCAGCAGCAGGGACAGTAAGTTAGCTAACTATGGCTACACCTTC,CASSRDSKLANYGYTF,TRBV5-5,few,TRBJ1-2,TRBD1
TGTGCCAGCAGCTTAAACTCTCCACCCACAGATACGCAGTATTTT,CASSLNSPPTDTQYF,TRBV7-3,NA,TRBJ2-3,NA
TGTGCCAGCAGCTTAGTGGCGGGAGGAGAGGGTGAGCAGTTCTTC,CASSLVAGGEGEQFF,TRBV7-3,NA,TRBJ2-1,TRBD2
TGTGCCACCGACGGGGGGCTCGTCACCGGGGAGCTGTTTTTT,CATDGGLVTGELFF,TRBV19,few,TRBJ2-2,NA
TGTGCCAGCAGCCAAGAAGGGGGACAGGGGACTCAGCCCCAGCATTTT,CASSQEGGQGTQPQHF,TRBV3-1/TRBV3-2,NA,TRBJ1-5,TRBD1
TGCGCCAGCCGTAGCGGGGGGGGTACAGATACGCAGTATTTT,CASRSGGGTDTQYF,TRBV5-1,NA,TRBJ2-3,TRBD2
TGCAGCGCGTCACAGGGGATTAGTACGCAGTATTTT,CSASQGISTQYF,TRBV29-1,once,TRBJ2-3,TRBD1
TGTGCCAGCTCACCTCAGGGGAATAGCAATCAGCCCCAGCATTTT,CASSPQGNSNQPQHF,TRBV18,NA,TRBJ1-5,NA
TGTGCCAGTAGCCGGAGGACTAGCGGGCGCACAGATACGCAGTATTTT,CASSRRTSGRTDTQYF,TRBV19,NA,TRBJ2-3,TRBD2
TGTGCCAGTAGTATCTCGCAGGTCAATGGCTACACCTTC,CASSISQVNGYTF,TRBV19,NA,TRBJ1-2,NA
TGTGCCAGCAGCCCACAATTGACTAGGGAAGGGGAGCAGTACTTC,CASSPQLTREGEQYF,TRBV7-2,NA,TRBJ2-7,NA
TGTGCCAGCAGCTTAGCGGCGGGACAGGGGGCCAGTTACGAGCAGTACTTC,CASSLAAGQGASYEQYF,TRBV7-9,NA,TRBJ2-7,TRBD1
TGTGCCTGGGGGGTACAGGGTTGGGGGAACACTGAAGCTTTCTTT,CAWGVQGWGNTEAFF,TRBV30,NA,TRBJ1-1,NA
TGTGCCAGCACCCAACGCGGGGCGCGTTCTGAAAAACTGTTTTTT,CASTQRGARSEKLFF,TRBV5-8,few,TRBJ1-4,NA
TGCGCCAGCAGTGCGCCGGACAGGGGACATAACTATGGCTACACCTTC,CASSAPDRGHNYGYTF,TRBV5-1,NA,TRBJ1-2,TRBD1
TGCAGCGTACAGGGGGGCGACACTGAAGCTTTCTTT,CSVQGGDTEAFF,TRBV29-1,NA,TRBJ1-1,TRBD1
TGTGCCAGCAGCTATCAGGGGTTCTCCTACGAGCAGTACTTC,CASSYQGFSYEQYF,TRBV5-4,NA,TRBJ2-7,NA